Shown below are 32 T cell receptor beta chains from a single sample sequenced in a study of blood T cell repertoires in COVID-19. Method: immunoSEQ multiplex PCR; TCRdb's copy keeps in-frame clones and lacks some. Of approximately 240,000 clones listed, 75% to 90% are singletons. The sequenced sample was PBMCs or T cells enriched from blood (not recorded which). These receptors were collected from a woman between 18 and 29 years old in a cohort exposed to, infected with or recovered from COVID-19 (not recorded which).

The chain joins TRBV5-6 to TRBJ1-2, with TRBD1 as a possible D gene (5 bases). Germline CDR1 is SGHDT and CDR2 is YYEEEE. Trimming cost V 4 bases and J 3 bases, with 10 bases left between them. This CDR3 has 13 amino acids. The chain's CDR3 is CASSEGVYYGYTF. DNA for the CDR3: TGTGCCAGCAGCGAAGGGGTTTACTATGGCTACACCTTC.

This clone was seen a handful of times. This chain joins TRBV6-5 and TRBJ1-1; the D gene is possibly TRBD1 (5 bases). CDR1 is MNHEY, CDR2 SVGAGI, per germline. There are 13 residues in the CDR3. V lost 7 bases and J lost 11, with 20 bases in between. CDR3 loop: CASTSPAGFGAFF. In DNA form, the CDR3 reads TGTGCCAGCACCAGCCCAGCAGGGTTCGGCGCTTTCTTT.

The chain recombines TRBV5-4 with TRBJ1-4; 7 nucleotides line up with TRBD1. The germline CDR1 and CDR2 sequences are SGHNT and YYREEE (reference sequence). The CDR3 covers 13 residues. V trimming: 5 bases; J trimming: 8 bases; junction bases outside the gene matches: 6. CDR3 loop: CASSHDRAEKLFF. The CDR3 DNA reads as TGTGCCAGCAGTCATGACAGGGCCGAAAAACTGTTTTTT.

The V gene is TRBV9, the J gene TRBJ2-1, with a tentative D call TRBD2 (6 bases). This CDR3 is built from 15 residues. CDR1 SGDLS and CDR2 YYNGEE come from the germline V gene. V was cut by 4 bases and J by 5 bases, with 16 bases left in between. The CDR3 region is CASSPPEAGNNEQFF. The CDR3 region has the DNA TGTGCCAGCAGCCCACCTGAGGCGGGGAACAATGAGCAGTTCTTC.

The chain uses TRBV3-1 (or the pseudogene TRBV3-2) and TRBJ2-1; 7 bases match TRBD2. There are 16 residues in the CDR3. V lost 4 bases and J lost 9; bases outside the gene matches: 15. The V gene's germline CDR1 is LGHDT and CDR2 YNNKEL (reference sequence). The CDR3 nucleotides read TGTGCCAGCAGCCCTCCCGGGGGGTCGTTAGGACGTGAGCAGTTCTTC. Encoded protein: CASSPPGGSLGREQFF.

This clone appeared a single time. The CDR3 DNA reads as TGTGCCAGCAGCCCACCGACTAGCGGGGGGTTCGACAATGAGCAGTTCTTC. Its translation is CASSPPTSGGFDNEQFF. The J gene is TRBJ2-1, the V gene TRBV7-9; 13 bases agree with TRBD2. Per the germline V gene, CDR1 is SEHNR and CDR2 is FQNEAQ (reference sequence). This CDR3 contains 17 residues. V lost 5 bases and J lost 5; bases outside the gene matches: 9.

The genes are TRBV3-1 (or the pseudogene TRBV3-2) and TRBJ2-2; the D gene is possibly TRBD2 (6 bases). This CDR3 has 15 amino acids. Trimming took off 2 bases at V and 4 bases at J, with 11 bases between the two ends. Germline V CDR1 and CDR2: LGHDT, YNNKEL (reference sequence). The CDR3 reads CASSQPGEVTGELFF. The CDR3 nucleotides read TGTGCCAGCAGCCAACCGGGGGAGGTCACCGGGGAGCTGTTTTTT.

CDR3 protein: CASSPSGFSGELFF. CDR3 in DNA: TGTGCCAGCAGCCCAAGCGGGTTCTCCGGGGAGCTGTTTTTT. The chain links TRBV6-2 or TRBV6-3 to TRBJ2-2; weak D call: TRBD2 (6 bases). The CDR3 totals 14 residues. CDR1 is MNHEY and CDR2 is SVGEGT in the germline V gene. With 6 bases removed from V and 6 bases from J, the gap between germline ends came to 14 bases.

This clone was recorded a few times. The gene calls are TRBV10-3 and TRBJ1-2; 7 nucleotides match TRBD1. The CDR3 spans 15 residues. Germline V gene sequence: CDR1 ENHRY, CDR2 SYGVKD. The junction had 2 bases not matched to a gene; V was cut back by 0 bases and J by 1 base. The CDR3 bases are TGTGCCATCAGTGAGTCGACAGGGTTTAACTATGGCTACACCTTC. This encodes CAISESTGFNYGYTF.

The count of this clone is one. The CDR3 is CASSRGGEDSYEQYF. The CDR3 DNA reads TGCGCCAGCAGCCGTGGAGGGGAGGATTCCTACGAGCAGTACTTC. V usage is TRBV5-1 and J usage is TRBJ2-7; a weak D match, TRBD2 (6 bases). The CDR3 contains 15 residues. Trimming took off 4 bases at V and 1 base at J, with 15 bases between the two ends. Germline V gene lookup returns CDR1 SGHRS and CDR2 YFSETQ.

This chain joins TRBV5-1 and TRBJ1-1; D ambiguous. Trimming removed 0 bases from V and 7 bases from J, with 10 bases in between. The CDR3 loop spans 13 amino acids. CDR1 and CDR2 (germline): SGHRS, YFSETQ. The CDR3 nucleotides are TGCGCCAGCAGCTTGGCTACTGTTAATGAAGCTTTCTTT. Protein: CASSLATVNEAFF.

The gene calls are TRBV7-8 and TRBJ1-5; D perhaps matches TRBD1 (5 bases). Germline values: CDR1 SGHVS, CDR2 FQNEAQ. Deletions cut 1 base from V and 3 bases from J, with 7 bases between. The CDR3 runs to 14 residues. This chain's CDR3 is CASSLGRANQPQHF. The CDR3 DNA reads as TGTGCCAGCAGCTTAGGCAGGGCCAATCAGCCCCAGCATTTT.

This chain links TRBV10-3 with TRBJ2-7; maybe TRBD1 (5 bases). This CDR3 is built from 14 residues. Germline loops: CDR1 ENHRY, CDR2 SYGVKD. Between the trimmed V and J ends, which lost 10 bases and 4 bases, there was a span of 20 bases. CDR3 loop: CASKSEPQVYEQYF. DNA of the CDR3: TGTGCCAGCAAGAGTGAGCCACAGGTATACGAGCAGTACTTC.

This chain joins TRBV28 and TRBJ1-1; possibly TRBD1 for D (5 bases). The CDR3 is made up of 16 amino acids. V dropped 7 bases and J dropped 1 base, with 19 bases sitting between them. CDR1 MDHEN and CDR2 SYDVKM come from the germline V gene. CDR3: CASTSQGSVQNTEAFF. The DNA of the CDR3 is TGTGCCAGCACCAGTCAGGGTTCAGTGCAGAACACTGAAGCTTTCTTT.

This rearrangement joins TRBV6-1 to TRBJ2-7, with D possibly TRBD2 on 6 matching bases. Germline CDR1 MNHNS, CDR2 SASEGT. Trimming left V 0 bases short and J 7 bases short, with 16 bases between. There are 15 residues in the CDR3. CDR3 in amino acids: CASSEAGVGGGEQYF. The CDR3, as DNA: TGTGCCAGCAGTGAAGCCGGTGTTGGGGGAGGAGAGCAGTACTTC.

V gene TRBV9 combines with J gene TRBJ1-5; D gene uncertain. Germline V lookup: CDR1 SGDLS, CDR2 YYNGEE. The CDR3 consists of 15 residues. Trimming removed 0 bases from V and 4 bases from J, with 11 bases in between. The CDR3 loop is CASSVDPSGNQPQHF. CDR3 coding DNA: TGTGCCAGCAGCGTAGATCCCAGCGGGAATCAGCCCCAGCATTTT.

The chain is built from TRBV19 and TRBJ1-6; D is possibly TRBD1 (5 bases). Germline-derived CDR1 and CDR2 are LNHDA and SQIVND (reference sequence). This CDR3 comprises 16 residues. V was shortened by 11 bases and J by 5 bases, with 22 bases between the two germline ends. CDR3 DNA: TGTGCCTCACCGCTTCCGGGGGGGTACAATAATTCACCCCTCCACTTT. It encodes CASPLPGGYNNSPLHF.

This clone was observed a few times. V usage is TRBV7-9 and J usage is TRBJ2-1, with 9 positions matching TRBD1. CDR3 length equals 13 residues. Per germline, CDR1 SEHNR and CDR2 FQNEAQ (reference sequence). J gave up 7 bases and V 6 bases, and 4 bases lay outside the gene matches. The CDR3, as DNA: TGTGCCAGCAGGGGACAGGGTCAGAATGAGCAGTTCTTC. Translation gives CASRGQGQNEQFF.

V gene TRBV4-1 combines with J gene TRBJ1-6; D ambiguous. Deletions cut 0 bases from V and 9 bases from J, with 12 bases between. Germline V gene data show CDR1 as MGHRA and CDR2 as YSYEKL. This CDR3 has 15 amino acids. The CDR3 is CASSQEASFGSPLHF. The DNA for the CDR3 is TGCGCCAGCAGCCAAGAGGCTTCTTTTGGTTCACCCCTCCACTTT.

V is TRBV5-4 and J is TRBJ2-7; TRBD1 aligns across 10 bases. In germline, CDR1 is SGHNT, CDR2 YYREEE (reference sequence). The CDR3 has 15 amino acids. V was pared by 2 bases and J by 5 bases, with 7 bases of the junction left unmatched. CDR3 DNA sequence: TGTGCCAGCAGCTTCTCCGGGACAGGGGTGAACGAGCAGTACTTC. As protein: CASSFSGTGVNEQYF.

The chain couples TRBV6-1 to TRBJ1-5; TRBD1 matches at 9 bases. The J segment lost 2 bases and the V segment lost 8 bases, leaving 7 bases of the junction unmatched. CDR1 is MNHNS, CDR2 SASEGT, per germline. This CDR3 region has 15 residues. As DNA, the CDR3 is TGTGCCAGCCGATGGGACAGGGAGCGCAATCAGCCCCAGCATTTT. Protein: CASRWDRERNQPQHF.

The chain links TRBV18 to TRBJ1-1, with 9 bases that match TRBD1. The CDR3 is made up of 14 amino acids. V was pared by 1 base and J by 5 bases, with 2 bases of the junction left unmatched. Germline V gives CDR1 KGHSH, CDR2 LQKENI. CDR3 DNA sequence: TGTGCCAGCTCACCACGGACAGGGGTGACTGAAGCTTTCTTT. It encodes CASSPRTGVTEAFF. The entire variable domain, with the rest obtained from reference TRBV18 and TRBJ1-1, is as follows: NAGVMQNPRHLVRRRGQEARLRCSPMKGHSHVYWYRQLPEEGLKFMVYLQKENIIDESGMPKERFSAEFPKEGPSILRIQQVVRGDSAAYFCASSPRTGVTEAFFGQGTRLTVV.

The CDR3: CASSLWDRDSGNTIYF. For the CDR3, the DNA is TGTGCCAGCAGCTTGTGGGACAGGGATTCTGGAAACACCATATATTTT. The chain carries TRBV5-6 and TRBJ1-3; 9 bases map to TRBD1. J gave up 1 base and V 1 base, and 3 bases lay outside the gene matches. The V gene's germline CDR1 is SGHDT and CDR2 YYEEEE. The CDR3 length is 16 residues. The full variable domain, its missing parts supplied by reference TRBV5-6 and TRBJ1-3, is DAGVTQSPTHLIKTRGQQVTLRCSPKSGHDTVSWYQQALGQGPQFIFQYYEEEERQRGNFPDRFSGHQFPNYSSELNVNALLLGDSALYLCASSLWDRDSGNTIYFGEGSWLTVV.

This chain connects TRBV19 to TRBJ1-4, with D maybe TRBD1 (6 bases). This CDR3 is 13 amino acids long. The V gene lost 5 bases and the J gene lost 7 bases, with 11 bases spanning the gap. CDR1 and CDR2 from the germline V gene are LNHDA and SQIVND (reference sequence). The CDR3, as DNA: TGTGCCAGTAGTTCCGGACAGCTTGAAAAACTGTTTTTT. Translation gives CASSSGQLEKLFF.

The CDR3 nucleotides read TGTGCCAGCAAACGGACAGGGGGCGATCAGCCCCAGCATTTT. Amino acids: CASKRTGGDQPQHF. This rearrangement joins TRBV28 to TRBJ1-5, with 11 bases matching TRBD1. The CDR3 covers 14 residues. Trimming at V came to 7 bases and at J to 5 bases, leaving 4 bases not matched to a gene. The germline V gene has CDR1 MDHEN and CDR2 SYDVKM. The variable domain in full, completed from reference TRBV28 and TRBJ1-5, reads DVKVTQSSRYLVKRTGEKVFLECVQDMDHENMFWYRQDPGLGLRLIYFSYDVKMKEKGDIPEGYSVSREKKERFSLILESASTNQTSMYLCASKRTGGDQPQHFGDGTRLSIL.

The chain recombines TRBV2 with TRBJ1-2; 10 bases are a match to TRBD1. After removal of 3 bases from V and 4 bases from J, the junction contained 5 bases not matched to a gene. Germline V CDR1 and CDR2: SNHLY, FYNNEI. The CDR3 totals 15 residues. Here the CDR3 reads CASSDRDRGLYGYTF. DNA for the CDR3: TGTGCCAGCAGTGACAGGGACAGGGGCCTCTATGGCTACACCTTC.

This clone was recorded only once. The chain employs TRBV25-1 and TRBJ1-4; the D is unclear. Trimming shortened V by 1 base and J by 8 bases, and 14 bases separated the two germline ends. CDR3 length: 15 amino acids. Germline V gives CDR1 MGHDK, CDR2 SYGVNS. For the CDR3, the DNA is TGTGCCAGCAGTGAATCAAGGAGGTCGGGAGAAAAACTGTTTTTT. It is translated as CASSESRRSGEKLFF.

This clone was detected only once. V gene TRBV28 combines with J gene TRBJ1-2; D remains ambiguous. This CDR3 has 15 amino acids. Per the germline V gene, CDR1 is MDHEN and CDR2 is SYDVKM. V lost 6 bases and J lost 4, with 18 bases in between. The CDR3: CASSPPGEGAYGYTF. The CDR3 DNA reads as TGTGCCAGCAGCCCTCCGGGCGAGGGCGCCTATGGCTACACCTTC.

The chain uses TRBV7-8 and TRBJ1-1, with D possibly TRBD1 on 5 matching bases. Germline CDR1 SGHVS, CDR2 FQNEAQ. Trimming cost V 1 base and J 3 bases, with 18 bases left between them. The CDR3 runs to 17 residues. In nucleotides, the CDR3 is TGTGCCAGCAGCTTAGGAGCTTCTTCGTCAGGGTACACTGAAGCTTTCTTT. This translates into CASSLGASSSGYTEAFF.

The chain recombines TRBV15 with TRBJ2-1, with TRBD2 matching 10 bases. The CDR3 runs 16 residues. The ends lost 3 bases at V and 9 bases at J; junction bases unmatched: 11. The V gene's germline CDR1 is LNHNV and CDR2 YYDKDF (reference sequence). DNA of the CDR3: TGTGCCACCAGCAGGGGTGGAGCGGGGGGGACGGGTGAGCAGTTCTTC. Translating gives CATSRGGAGGTGEQFF.

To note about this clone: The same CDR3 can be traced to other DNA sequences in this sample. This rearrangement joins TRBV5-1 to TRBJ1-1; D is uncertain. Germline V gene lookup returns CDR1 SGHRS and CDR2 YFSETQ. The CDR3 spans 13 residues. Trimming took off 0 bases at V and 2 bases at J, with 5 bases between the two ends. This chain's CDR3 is CASSLEQNTEAFF. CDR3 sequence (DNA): TGCGCCAGCAGCTTGGAACAAAACACTGAAGCTTTCTTT.

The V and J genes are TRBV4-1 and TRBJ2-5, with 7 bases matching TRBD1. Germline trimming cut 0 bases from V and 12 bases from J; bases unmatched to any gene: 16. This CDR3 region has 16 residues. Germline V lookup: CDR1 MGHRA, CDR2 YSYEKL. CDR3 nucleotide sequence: TGCGCCAGCAGCCAAGAGGCCGGGACAGAACCCACGGGCGAGTACTTC. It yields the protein CASSQEAGTEPTGEYF.